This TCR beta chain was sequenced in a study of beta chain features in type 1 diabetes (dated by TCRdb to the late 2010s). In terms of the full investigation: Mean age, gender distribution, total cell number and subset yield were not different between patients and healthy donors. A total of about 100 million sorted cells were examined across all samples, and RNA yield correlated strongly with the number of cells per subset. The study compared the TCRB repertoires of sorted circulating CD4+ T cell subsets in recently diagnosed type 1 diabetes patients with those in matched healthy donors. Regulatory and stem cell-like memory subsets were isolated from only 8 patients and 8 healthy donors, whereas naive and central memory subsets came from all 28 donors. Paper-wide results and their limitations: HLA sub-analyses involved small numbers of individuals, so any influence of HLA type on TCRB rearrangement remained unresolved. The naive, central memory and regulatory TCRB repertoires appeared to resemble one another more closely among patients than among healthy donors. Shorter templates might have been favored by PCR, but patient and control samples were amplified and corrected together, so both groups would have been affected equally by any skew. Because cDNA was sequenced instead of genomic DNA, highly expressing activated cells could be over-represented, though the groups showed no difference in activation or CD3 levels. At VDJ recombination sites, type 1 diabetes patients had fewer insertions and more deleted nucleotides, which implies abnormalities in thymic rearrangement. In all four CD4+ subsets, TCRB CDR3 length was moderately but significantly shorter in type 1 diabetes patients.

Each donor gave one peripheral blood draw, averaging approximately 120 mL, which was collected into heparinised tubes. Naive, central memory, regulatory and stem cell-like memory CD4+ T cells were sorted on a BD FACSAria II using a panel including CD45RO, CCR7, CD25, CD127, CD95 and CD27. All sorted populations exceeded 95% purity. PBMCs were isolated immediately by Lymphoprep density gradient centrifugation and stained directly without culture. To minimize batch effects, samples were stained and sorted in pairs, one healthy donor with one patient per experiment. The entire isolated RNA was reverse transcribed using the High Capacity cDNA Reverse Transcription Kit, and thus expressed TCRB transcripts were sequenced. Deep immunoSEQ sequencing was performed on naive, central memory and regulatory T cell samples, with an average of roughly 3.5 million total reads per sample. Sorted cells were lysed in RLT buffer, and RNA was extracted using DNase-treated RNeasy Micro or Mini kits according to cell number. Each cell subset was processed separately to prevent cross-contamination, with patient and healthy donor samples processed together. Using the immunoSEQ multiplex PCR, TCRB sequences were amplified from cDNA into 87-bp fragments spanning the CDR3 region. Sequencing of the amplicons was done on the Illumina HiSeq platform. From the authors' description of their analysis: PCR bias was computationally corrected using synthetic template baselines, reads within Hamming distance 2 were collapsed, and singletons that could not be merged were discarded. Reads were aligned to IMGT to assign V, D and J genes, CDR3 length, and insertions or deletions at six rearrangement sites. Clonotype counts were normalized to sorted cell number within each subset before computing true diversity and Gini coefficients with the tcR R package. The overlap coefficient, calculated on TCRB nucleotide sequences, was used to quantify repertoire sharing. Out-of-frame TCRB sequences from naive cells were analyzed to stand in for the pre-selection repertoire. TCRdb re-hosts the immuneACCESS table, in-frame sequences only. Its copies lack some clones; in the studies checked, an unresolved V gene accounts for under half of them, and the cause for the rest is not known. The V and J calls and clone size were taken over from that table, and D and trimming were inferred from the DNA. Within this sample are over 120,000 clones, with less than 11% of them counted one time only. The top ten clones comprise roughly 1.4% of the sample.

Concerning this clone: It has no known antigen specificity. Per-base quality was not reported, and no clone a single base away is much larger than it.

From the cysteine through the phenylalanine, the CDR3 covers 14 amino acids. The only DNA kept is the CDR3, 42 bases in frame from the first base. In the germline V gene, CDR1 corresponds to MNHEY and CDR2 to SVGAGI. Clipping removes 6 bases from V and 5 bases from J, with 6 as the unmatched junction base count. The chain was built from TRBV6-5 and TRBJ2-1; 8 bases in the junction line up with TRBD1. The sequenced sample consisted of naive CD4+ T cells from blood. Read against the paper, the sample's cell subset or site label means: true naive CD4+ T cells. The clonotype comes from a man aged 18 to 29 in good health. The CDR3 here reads CASSRDRRNNEQFF. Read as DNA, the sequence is TGTGCCAGCAGCAGGGACAGGAGAAACAATGAGCAGTTCTTC.